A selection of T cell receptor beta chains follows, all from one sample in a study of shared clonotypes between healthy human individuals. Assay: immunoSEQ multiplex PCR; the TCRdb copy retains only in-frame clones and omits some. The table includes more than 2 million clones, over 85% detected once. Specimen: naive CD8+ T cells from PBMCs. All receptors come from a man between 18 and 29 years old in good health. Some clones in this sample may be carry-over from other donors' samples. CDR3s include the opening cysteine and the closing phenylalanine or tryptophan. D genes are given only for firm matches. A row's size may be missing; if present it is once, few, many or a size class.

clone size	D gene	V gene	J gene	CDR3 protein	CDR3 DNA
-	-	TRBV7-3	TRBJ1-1	CASSLIGGGTEAFF	TGTGCCAGCAGCTTAATAGGGGGTGGCACTGAAGCTTTCTTT
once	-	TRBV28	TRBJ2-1	CASSELTGSSYNEQFF	TGTGCCAGCAGTGAACTAACTGGGAGCTCCTACAATGAGCAGTTCTTC
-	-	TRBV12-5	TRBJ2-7	CASGLDISYEQYF	TGTGCTAGTGGTCTGGACATTTCCTACGAGCAGTACTTC
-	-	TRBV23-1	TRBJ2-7	CASSQLRKNALHYEQYF	TGCGCCAGCAGTCAATTGCGGAAGAACGCGTTGCACTACGAGCAGTACTTC
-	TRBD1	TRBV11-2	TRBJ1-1	CASSSRTGNTEAFF	TGTGCCAGCAGCTCTCGGACAGGGAACACTGAAGCTTTCTTT
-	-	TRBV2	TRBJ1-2	CASSDPGAGDGYTF	TGTGCCAGCAGCGACCCCGGGGCAGGGGATGGCTACACCTTC
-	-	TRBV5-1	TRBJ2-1	CASSFARGPYNEQFF	TGCGCCAGCAGCTTTGCTCGCGGGCCATACAATGAGCAGTTCTTC
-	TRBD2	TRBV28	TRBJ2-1	CASIPSGLVGEQFF	TGTGCCAGCATCCCTTCGGGACTAGTTGGCGAGCAGTTCTTC
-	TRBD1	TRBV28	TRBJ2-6	CASSSLRQDSDRGGYSGANVLTF	TGTGCCAGCAGTTCACTTCGCCAAGATTCTGACAGGGGGGGCTACTCTGGGGCCAACGTCCTGACTTTC
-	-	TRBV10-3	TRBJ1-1	CAISSRGMNTEAFF	TGTGCCATCAGTTCCAGGGGAATGAACACTGAAGCTTTCTTT
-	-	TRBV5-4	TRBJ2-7	CASSWDKALYEQYF	TGTGCCAGCAGCTGGGACAAGGCGCTCTACGAGCAGTACTTC
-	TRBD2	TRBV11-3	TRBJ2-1	CASSSGTSGYNEQFF	TGTGCCAGCAGCTCCGGGACTAGCGGTTACAATGAGCAGTTCTTC
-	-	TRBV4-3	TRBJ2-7	CASSQDQMSSYEQYF	TGCGCCAGCAGCCAAGATCAGATGAGCTCCTACGAGCAGTACTTC